Detailed here is one TCR beta chain. The antigen remains undetermined. All donors participated as healthy donors of bone marrow. The data derive from a study of cytomegalovirus exposure and HLA in healthy donors. On the study more broadly: Inside one of the first data releases sat about 91 million unique TCRs taken from HLA-typed donors. Points from the study as a whole: A previous analysis found most TCR beta V segments productive roughly 87% or roughly 30% of the time. It was reported that TCR beta sequences correctly inferred the HLA-A and HLA-B alleles for most subjects.

Researchers ran the PCR with 60 Vbeta and 13 Jbeta primers. Profiling relied on immunoSEQ multiplex PCR, and the TCRdb table lists in-frame clones only, not all of them. There are some 99,000 clones in the sample; almost 75% occur only once, and roughly 8% lies in the top ten. Germline V gives CDR1 SGHRS, CDR2 YFSETQ. There are 19 residues in the CDR3. Germline trimming cut 5 bases from V and 4 bases from J; bases unmatched to any gene: 18. The receptor comes from a man aged 35-49 years in good health and CMV-seronegative. Sequencing was carried out using PBMCs. The chain is built from TRBV5-1 and TRBJ2-3, with TRBD2 matching over 11 bases. CDR3 amino acids: CASRELAGDVLGAPDTQYF. The CDR3 DNA is TGCGCCAGCAGAGAACTAGCGGGGGACGTTCTGGGGGCCCCAGATACGCAGTATTTT. The entire variable domain, with the rest obtained from reference TRBV5-1 and TRBJ2-3, is as follows: KAGVTQTPRYLIKTRGQQVTLSCSPISGHRSVSWYQQTPGQGLQFLFEYFSETQRNKGNFPGRFSGRQFSNSRSEMNVSTLELGDSALYLCASRELAGDVLGAPDTQYFGPGTRLTVL.